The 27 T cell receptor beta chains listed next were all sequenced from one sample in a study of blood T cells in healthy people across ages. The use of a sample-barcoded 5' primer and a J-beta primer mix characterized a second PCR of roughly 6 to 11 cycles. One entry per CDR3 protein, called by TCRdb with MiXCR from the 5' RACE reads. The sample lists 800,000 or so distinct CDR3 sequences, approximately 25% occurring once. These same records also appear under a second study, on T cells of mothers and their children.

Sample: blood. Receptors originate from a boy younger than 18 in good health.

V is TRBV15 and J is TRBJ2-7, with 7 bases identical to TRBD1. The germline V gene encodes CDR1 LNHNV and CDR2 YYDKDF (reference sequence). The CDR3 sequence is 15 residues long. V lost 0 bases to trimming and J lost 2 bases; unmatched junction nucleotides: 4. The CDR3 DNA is TGTGCCACCAGCAGAGAATCGACAGGGCCCTACGAGCAGTACTTC. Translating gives CATSRESTGPYEQYF. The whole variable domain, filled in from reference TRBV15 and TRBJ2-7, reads DAMVIQNPRYQVTQFGKPVTLSCSQTLNHNVMYWYQQKSSQAPKLLFHYYDKDFNNEADTPDNFQSRRPNTSFCFLDIRSPGLGDTAMYLCATSRESTGPYEQYFGPGTRLTVT.

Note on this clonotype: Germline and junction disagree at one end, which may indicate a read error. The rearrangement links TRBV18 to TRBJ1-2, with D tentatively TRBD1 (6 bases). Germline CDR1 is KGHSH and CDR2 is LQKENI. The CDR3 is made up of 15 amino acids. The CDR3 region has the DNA TGTGCCAGTTCACCCGAACAGGGACTTAACTATGGCTACACCTTC. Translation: CASSPEQGLNYGYTF.

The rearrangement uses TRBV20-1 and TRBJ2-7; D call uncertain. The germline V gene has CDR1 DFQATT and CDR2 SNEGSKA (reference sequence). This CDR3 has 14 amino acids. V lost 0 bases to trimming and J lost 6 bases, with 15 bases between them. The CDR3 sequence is CSARDRPIKGEQYF. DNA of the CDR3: TGCAGTGCTAGAGATCGGCCGATAAAGGGCGAGCAGTACTTC.

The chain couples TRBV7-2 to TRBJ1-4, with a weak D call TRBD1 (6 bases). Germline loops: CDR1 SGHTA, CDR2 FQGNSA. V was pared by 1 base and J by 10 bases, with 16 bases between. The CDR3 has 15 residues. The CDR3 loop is CASSLERGIAGKLFF. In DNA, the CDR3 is TGTGCCAGCAGCTTAGAGAGGGGGATAGCTGGAAAACTGTTTTTT.

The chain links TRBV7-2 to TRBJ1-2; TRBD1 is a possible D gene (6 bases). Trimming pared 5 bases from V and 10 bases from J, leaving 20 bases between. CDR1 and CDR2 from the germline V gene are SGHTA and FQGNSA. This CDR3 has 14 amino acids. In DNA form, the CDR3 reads TGTGCCAGCAGCGCACTCTGGACAGCGCCATCCTACACCTTC. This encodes CASSALWTAPSYTF.

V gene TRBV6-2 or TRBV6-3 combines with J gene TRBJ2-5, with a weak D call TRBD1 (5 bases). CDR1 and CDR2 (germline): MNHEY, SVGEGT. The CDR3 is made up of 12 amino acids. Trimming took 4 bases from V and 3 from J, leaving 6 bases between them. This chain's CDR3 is CASSWTKETQYF. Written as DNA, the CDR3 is TGTGCCAGCAGTTGGACAAAAGAGACCCAGTACTTC.

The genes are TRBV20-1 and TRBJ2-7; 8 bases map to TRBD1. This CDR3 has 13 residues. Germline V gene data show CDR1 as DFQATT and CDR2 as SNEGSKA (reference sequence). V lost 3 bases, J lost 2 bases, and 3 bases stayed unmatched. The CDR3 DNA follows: TGCAGTGCTAGCAGGGGGCTCCCCTACGAGCAGTACTTC. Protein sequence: CSASRGLPYEQYF.

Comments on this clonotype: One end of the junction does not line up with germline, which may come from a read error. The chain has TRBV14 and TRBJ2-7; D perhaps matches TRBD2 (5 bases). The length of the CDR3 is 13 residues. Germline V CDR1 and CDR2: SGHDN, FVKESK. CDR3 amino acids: CASGRGLSSEQYF. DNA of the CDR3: TGTGCCAGCGGCCGTGGACTCTCCTCCGAGCAGTACTTC. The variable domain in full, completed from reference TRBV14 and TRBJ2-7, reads EAGVTQFPSHSVIEKGQTVTLRCDPISGHDNLYWYRRVMGKEIKFLLHFVKESKQDESGMPNNRFLAERTGGTYSTLKVQPAELEDSGVYFCASGRGLSSEQYFGPGTRLTVT.

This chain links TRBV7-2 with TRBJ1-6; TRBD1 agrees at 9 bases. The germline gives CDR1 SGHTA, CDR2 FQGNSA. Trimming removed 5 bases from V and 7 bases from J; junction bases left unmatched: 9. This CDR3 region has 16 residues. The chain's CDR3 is CASSNPGTGFNSPLHF. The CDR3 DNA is TGTGCCAGCAGCAATCCCGGGACAGGGTTCAATTCACCCCTCCACTTT.

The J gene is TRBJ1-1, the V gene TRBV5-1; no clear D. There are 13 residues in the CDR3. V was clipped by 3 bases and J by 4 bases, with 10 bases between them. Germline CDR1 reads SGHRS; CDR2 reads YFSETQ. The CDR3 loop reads CASSSVRGTEAFF. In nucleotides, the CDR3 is TGCGCCAGCAGCTCAGTACGGGGCACTGAAGCTTTCTTT.

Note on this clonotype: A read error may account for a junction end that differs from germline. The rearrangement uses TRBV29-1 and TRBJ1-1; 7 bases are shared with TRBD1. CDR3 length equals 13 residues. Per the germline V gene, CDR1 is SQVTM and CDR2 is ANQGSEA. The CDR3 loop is CSVEAGGTAEAFF. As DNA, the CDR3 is TGCAGCGTCGAAGCGGGAGGGACAGCTGAAGCTTTCTTT.

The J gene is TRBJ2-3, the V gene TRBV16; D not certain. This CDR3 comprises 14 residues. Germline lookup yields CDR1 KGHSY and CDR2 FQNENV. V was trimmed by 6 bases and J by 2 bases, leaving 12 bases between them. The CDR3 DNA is TGTGCCAGCAGTCTGCAGTTTCTCACAGATACGCAGTATTTT. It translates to CASSLQFLTDTQYF. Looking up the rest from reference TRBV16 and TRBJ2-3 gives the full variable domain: GEEVAQTPKHLVRGEGQKAKLYCAPIKGHSYVFWYQQVLKNEFKFLISFQNENVFDETGMPKERFSAKCLPNSPCSLEIQATKLEDSAVYFCASSLQFLTDTQYFGPGTRLTVL.

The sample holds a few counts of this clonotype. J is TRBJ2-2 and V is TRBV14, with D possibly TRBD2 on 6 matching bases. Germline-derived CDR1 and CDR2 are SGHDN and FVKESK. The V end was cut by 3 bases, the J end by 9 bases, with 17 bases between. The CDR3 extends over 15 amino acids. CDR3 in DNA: TGTGCCAGCAGCCACTCTGGACTAAGGCCCCGGGAGCTGTTTTTT. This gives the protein CASSHSGLRPRELFF.

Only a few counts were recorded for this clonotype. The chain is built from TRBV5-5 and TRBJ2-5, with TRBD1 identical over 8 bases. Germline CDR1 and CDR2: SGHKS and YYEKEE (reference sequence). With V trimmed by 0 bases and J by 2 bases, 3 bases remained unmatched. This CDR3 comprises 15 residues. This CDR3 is CASSLGQGIQETQYF. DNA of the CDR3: TGTGCCAGCAGCTTGGGACAGGGGATACAAGAGACCCAGTACTTC.

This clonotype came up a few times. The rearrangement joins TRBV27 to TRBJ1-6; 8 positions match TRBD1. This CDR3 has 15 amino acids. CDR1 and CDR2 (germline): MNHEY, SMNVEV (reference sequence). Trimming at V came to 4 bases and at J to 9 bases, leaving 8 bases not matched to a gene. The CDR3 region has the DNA TGTGCCAGCAGTTCGACAGGGGTTTTAGGTTCACCCCTCCACTTT. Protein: CASSSTGVLGSPLHF.

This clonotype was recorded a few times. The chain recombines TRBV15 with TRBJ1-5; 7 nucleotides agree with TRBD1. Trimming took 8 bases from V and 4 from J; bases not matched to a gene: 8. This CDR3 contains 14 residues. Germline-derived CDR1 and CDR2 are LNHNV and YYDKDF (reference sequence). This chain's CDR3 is CATSGTDLNQPQHF. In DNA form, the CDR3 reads TGTGCCACCTCCGGGACAGACTTAAATCAGCCCCAGCATTTT.

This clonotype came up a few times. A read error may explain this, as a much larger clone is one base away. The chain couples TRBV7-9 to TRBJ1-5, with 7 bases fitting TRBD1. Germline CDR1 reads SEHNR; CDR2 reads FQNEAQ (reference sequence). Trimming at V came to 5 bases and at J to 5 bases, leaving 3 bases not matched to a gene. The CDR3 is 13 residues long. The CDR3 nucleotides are TGTGCCAGCAGCATAGACAGGGATCAGCCCCAGCATTTT. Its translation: CASSIDRDQPQHF.

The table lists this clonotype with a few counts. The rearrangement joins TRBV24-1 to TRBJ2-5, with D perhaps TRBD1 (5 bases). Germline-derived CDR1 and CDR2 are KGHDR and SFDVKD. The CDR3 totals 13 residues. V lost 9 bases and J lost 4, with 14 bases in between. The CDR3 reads CATGKGKGETQYF. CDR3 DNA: TGTGCCACCGGAAAGGGGAAGGGAGAGACCCAGTACTTC.

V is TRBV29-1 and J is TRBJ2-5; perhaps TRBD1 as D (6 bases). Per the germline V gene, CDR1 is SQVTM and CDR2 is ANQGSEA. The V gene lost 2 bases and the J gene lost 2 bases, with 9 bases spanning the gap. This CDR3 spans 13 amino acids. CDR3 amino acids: CSVEWGRQETQYF. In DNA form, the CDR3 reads TGCAGCGTTGAATGGGGGCGACAAGAGACCCAGTACTTC. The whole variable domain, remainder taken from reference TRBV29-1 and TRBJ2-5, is SAVISQKPSRDICQRGTSLTIQCQVDSQVTMMFWYRQQPGQSLTLIATANQGSEATYESGFVIDKFPISRPNLTFSTLTVSNMSPEDSSIYLCSVEWGRQETQYFGPGTRLLVL.

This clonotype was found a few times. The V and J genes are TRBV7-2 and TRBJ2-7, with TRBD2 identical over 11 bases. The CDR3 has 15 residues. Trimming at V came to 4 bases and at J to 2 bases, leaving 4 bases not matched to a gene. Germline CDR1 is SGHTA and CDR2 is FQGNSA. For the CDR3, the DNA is TGTGCCAGCAGCTCAGATAGCGGGGGGGCCTACGAGCAGTACTTC. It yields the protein CASSSDSGGAYEQYF.

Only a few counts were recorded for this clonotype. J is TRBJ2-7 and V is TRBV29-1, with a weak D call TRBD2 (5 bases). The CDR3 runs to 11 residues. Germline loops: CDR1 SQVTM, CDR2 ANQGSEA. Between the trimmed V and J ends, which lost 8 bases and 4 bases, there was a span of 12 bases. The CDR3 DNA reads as TGCAGCATATCAGAGGGTTACGAGCAGTACTTC. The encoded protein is CSISEGYEQYF.

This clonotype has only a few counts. As DNA, the CDR3 is TGTGCCAGCAGTCGGACAGGGGGAGGTCAGCCCCAGCATTTT. It translates to CASSRTGGGQPQHF. The chain uses TRBV12-3 or TRBV12-4 and TRBJ1-5; 10 nucleotides agree with TRBD1. This CDR3 comprises 14 residues. Trimming took 5 bases from V and 6 from J; bases not matched to a gene: 4.

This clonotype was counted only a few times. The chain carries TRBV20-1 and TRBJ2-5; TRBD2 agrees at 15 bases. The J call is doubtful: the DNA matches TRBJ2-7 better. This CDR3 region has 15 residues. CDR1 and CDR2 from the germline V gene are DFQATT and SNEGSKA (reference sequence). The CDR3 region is CSAYPGLAGGGEQYF. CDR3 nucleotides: TGCAGTGCATACCCGGGACTAGCGGGGGGCGGCGAGCAGTACTTC.

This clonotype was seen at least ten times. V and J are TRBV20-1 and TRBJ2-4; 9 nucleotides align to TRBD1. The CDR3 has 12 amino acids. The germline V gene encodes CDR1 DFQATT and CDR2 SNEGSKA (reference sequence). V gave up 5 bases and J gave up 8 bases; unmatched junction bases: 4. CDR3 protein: CSAEDRGDIQYF. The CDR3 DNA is TGCAGTGCTGAGGACAGGGGTGACATTCAGTACTTC.

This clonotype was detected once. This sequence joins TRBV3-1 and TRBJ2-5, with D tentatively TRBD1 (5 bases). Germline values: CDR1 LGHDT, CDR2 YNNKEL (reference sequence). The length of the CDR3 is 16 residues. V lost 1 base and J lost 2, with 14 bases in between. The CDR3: CASSQGPAGRQETQYF. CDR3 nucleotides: TGTGCCAGCAGCCAAGGGCCGGCAGGGCGACAAGAGACCCAGTACTTC.

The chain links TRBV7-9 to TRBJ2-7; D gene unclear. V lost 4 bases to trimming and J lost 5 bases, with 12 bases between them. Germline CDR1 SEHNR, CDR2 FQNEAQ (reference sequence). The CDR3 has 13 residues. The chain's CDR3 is CASSSTPKDEQYF. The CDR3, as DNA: TGTGCCAGCAGCTCGACTCCTAAGGACGAGCAGTACTTC. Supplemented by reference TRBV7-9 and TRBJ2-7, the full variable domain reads DTGVSQNPRHKITKRGQNVTFRCDPISEHNRLYWYRQTLGQGPEFLTYFQNEAQLEKSRLLSDRFSAERPKGSFSTLEIQRTEQGDSAMYLCASSSTPKDEQYFGPGTRLTVT.

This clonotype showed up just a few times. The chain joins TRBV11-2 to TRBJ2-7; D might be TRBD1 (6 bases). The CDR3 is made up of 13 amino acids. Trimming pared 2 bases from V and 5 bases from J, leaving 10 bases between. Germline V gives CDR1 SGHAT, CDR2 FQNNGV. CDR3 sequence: CASSLRQVHEQYF. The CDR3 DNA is TGTGCCAGCAGCTTAAGACAGGTCCACGAGCAGTACTTC. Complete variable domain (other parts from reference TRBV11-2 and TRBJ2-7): EAGVAQSPRYKIIEKRQSVAFWCNPISGHATLYWYQQILGQGPKLLIQFQNNGVVDDSQLPKDRFSAERLKGVDSTLKIQPAKLEDSAVYLCASSLRQVHEQYFGPGTRLTVT.